Here is one T cell receptor beta chain with its context. Its antigen is not identified. At the DNA level, this CDR3 is encoded by other sequences in the same sample as well. The data belong to a study of shared clonotypes between healthy human individuals. Study-wide points: Some clonotypes were shared by all four sorted-subset donors, while others were not shared. The non-shared ones had lower generation probabilities than the shared ones.

Trimming cost V 3 bases and J 4 bases, with 4 bases left between them. CDR3 length: 12 amino acids. Germline lookup yields CDR1 SGHTA and CDR2 FQGNSA. The authors ran the assay at deep level. The authors' processing: There were no quality scores in the junction-only immunoSEQ sequences, so filtering differed. Method: immunoSEQ multiplex PCR; TCRdb's copy keeps in-frame clones and lacks some. D and trimming come from the DNA, and the V and J calls and clone size come from that table. The data hold 2,500,000 or so clones, with approximately 90% observed a single time. Sequencing was done on a sample of naive CD4+ T cells sorted from blood. Subset: CD45RA+ positively selected. The chain carries TRBV7-2 and TRBJ1-5; no clear D gene. The clonotype originates from a young man in good health. The CDR3 region is CASSFQNQPQHF. The CDR3 DNA is TGTGCCAGCAGCTTCCAGAATCAGCCCCAGCATTTT.